These 7 T cell receptor beta chains originate from one sample sequenced in a study of T cell responses to AZD1222 COVID-19 vaccine. Clones were read by immunoSEQ multiplex PCR, and TCRdb kept only the in-frame ones, dropping some. This table has 120,000 or so clones, roughly 90% appearing once. This material consisted of peripheral blood, taken on day 0 of AZD1222 vaccination. The receptors shown here come from an adult in good health.

The V and J genes are TRBV7-9 and TRBJ1-4; D gene ambiguous. Germline V lookup: CDR1 SEHNR, CDR2 FQNEAQ (reference sequence). Trimming pared 5 bases from V and 4 bases from J, leaving 8 bases between. This CDR3 contains 13 residues. The CDR3 is CASSPVVNEKLFF. The DNA of the CDR3 is TGTGCCAGCAGCCCGGTCGTTAATGAAAAACTGTTTTTT.

V gene TRBV7-9 combines with J gene TRBJ1-3; D remains unclear. V was cut by 5 bases and J by 1 base, with 6 bases left in between. This CDR3 has 13 amino acids. The V gene's germline CDR1 is SEHNR and CDR2 FQNEAQ (reference sequence). CDR3 sequence reads: CASSPRSGNTIYF. CDR3 sequence (DNA): TGTGCCAGCAGCCCTCGTTCTGGAAACACCATATATTTT. Full variable domain (missing parts from reference TRBV7-9 and TRBJ1-3): DTGVSQNPRHKITKRGQNVTFRCDPISEHNRLYWYRQTLGQGPEFLTYFQNEAQLEKSRLLSDRFSAERPKGSFSTLEIQRTEQGDSAMYLCASSPRSGNTIYFGEGSWLTVV.

This rearrangement joins TRBV24-1 to TRBJ2-6; a possible D gene is TRBD2 (5 bases). The CDR3 spans 15 residues. V shed 1 base and J shed 2 bases, with 5 bases lying between them. Germline V gene lookup returns CDR1 KGHDR and CDR2 SFDVKD. CDR3 in DNA: TGTGCCACCAGTGATTTCGGGACTGGGGCCAACGTCCTGACTTTC. Translation: CATSDFGTGANVLTF.

The chain recombines TRBV6-1 with TRBJ2-3; D is uncertain. There are 16 residues in the CDR3. From germline, CDR1 is MNHNS and CDR2 SASEGT. V lost 2 bases, J lost 0 bases, and 12 bases lay in between. The CDR3, as DNA: TGTGCCAGCAGTGAATATCGGGTACTAAGCACAGATACGCAGTATTTT. Translating it yields CASSEYRVLSTDTQYF.

The chain has TRBV3-1 (or the pseudogene TRBV3-2) and TRBJ1-1; a weak D match, TRBD1 (5 bases). The CDR3 extends over 14 amino acids. Trimming shortened V by 7 bases and J by 1 base, and 13 bases separated the two germline ends. Germline CDR1 is LGHDT and CDR2 is YNNKEL (reference sequence). CDR3 DNA sequence: TGTGCCAGCACCCGAACTGGGGCGAACACTGAAGCTTTCTTT. It specifies CASTRTGANTEAFF.

This clone was seen only once. The genes are TRBV27 and TRBJ2-3, with D perhaps given as TRBD1 or TRBD2 (5 bases each). V shed 6 bases and J shed 2 bases, with 18 bases lying between them. The CDR3 loop spans 16 amino acids. Germline lookup yields CDR1 MNHEY and CDR2 SMNVEV (reference sequence). This CDR3 is CASSYTGTAYTDTQYF. CDR3 DNA: TGTGCCAGCAGCTATACCGGGACCGCTTACACAGATACGCAGTATTTT.

This clone showed up just once. The V gene is TRBV27, the J gene TRBJ2-1; the D is unclear. This CDR3 is built from 16 residues. Per germline, CDR1 MNHEY and CDR2 SMNVEV (reference sequence). The V end lost 1 base, the J end lost 0 bases, and 10 bases lay between the germline ends. CDR3 sequence reads: CASSLFRLSSYNEQFF. As DNA, the CDR3 is TGTGCCAGCAGTTTATTCAGGCTGTCCTCCTACAATGAGCAGTTCTTC.